This T cell receptor (beta chain) is drawn from a study of blood T cells in healthy people across ages. Whole-study findings and limits: Donor CMV infection status was unknown, possibly confounding age-related changes in expanded clonotypes. It was found that TCR beta diversity correlated strongly with the percentage of naive T cells.

Germline assignment: CDR1 SGHRS and CDR2 YFSETQ. The CDR3 has 14 residues. After removal of 2 bases from V and 6 bases from J, the junction contained 8 bases not matched to a gene. About this clonotype: Its antigen is undetermined.

Through a sample-barcoded 5' primer and a J-beta primer mix, a second PCR was run for roughly 6 to 11 cycles. Using its own MiXCR run on the 5' RACE reads, TCRdb lists one record per CDR3 protein. The repertoire holds over 1.5 million distinct CDR3 sequences, with approximately 50% as singletons. The rearrangement uses TRBV5-1 and TRBJ2-7; TRBD1 agrees at 7 bases. The receptor was derived from a middle-aged woman in good health. The specimen sequenced was blood. CDR3 DNA: TGCGCCAGCAGCTTATCCGACAGGGCCCGCGAGCAGTACTTC. This codes for CASSLSDRAREQYF.